Each of the 8 T cell receptor beta chains below was sequenced from the same sample in a study of OX40 agonist ivuxolimab in advanced cancers. Sequencing was performed with immunoSEQ multiplex PCR; in TCRdb, only in-frame clones are kept and a portion is missing. The data contain approximately 64,000 clones, roughly 80% of them singletons. The material sequenced was CD4+ or CD8+ T cells sorted from blood, taken in a trial of the OX40 agonist ivuxolimab. The receptor source for this set is an adult with an advanced solid tumor such as melanoma, head and neck, liver or kidney cancer.

V and J are TRBV5-1 and TRBJ1-2; maybe TRBD1 (6 bases). CDR1 SGHRS and CDR2 YFSETQ come from the germline V gene. The CDR3 covers 15 residues. Deletions cut 4 bases from V and 1 base from J, with 14 bases between. CDR3 nucleotides: TGCGCCAGCAGCCCCCGAGAGGGGGGTAACTATGGCTACACCTTC. It encodes CASSPREGGNYGYTF. The complete variable domain, with remaining parts taken from reference TRBV5-1 and TRBJ1-2, reads KAGVTQTPRYLIKTRGQQVTLSCSPISGHRSVSWYQQTPGQGLQFLFEYFSETQRNKGNFPGRFSGRQFSNSRSEMNVSTLELGDSALYLCASSPREGGNYGYTFGSGTRLTVV.

The gene calls are TRBV2 and TRBJ2-7; no firm D call. V was trimmed by 6 bases and J by 0 bases, leaving 9 bases between them. The germline gives CDR1 SNHLY, CDR2 FYNNEI. The CDR3 is made up of 13 amino acids. The DNA for the CDR3 is TGTGCCAGCAGCGGTCTTTTCTCCTACGAGCAGTACTTC. It specifies CASSGLFSYEQYF. Full variable domain (remainder filled in from reference TRBV2 and TRBJ2-7): EPEVTQTPSHQVTQMGQEVILRCVPISNHLYFYWYRQILGQKVEFLVSFYNNEISEKSEIFDDQFSVERPDGSNFTLKIRSTKLEDSAMYFCASSGLFSYEQYFGPGTRLTVT.

This chain links TRBV4-2 with TRBJ1-3; D uncertain. The CDR3 sequence is 16 residues long. V dropped 1 base and J dropped 4 bases, with 14 bases sitting between them. Germline assignment: CDR1 LGHNA and CDR2 YNFKEQ. CDR3 sequence: CASSQATASGGNTIYF. The CDR3 DNA is TGTGCCAGCAGCCAAGCAACAGCCAGCGGGGGAAACACCATATATTTT.

The CDR3 bases are TGTGCCAGCAGTGAGGGATACGAGCAGTACTTC. This encodes CASSEGYEQYF. This rearrangement joins TRBV2 to TRBJ2-7; D is unresolved. CDR1 SNHLY and CDR2 FYNNEI come from the germline V gene. V was cut by 3 bases and J by 4 bases, with 4 bases left in between. The CDR3 totals 11 residues.

The J gene is TRBJ2-5, the V gene TRBV10-3; D may match TRBD1 or TRBD2 (6 bases each). CDR1 and CDR2 from the germline V gene are ENHRY and SYGVKD. The CDR3 sequence is 13 residues long. The germline V and J ends were trimmed by 7 bases and 2 bases, with 11 bases remaining between them. The CDR3 sequence: CAIKGGAQETQYF. In nucleotides, the CDR3 is TGTGCCATCAAGGGGGGCGCACAAGAGACCCAGTACTTC.

V gene TRBV29-1 combines with J gene TRBJ2-3, with 8 bases aligning to TRBD2. Germline CDR1 SQVTM, CDR2 ANQGSEA. This CDR3 has 14 residues. The ends lost 3 bases at V and 3 bases at J; junction bases unmatched: 5. CDR3 nucleotide sequence: TGCAGCGTTGACCAGGGCGGGAGGACAGATACGCAGTATTTT. Amino acid sequence: CSVDQGGRTDTQYF.

The V gene is TRBV4-2, the J gene TRBJ1-2; D may be TRBD1 (6 bases). CDR1 is LGHNA and CDR2 is YNFKEQ in the germline V gene. Trimming removed 1 base from V and 5 bases from J, with 20 bases in between. The CDR3 is 17 residues long. CDR3 residues: CASSQGAGGTGGYGYTF. The CDR3 DNA reads as TGTGCCAGCAGCCAAGGAGCCGGGGGCACCGGAGGTTATGGCTACACCTTC.

The chain links TRBV11-2 to TRBJ2-2, with 7 bases identical to TRBD1. Germline CDR1 SGHAT, CDR2 FQNNGV. The trim removed 0 bases at V and 0 bases at J, leaving 4 bases unmatched. CDR3 length: 17 amino acids. The CDR3 is CASSLDRDSSNTGELFF. The DNA for the CDR3 is TGTGCCAGCAGCTTAGATCGGGACAGTTCGAACACCGGGGAGCTGTTTTTT.